This note documents a single T cell receptor (beta chain) sequence. CDR3 length equals 16 residues. Germline CDR1 and CDR2: LGHDT and YNNKEL (reference sequence). Trimming pared 2 bases from V and 6 bases from J, leaving 18 bases between. The data derive from a study of blood T cell repertoires in COVID-19. The overall study: Sites across the United States, Italy and Spain contributed samples from acute and convalescent COVID-19.

Sequenced by immunoSEQ multiplex PCR; TCRdb stores in-frame clones only, minus some. The sample has approximately 92,000 clones; 82% are singletons. The TCR sequence derives from a man aged 80 or over with acute or convalescent COVID-19. The sample taken for sequencing was peripheral blood. The chain carries TRBV3-1 (or the pseudogene TRBV3-2) and TRBJ2-3; perhaps TRBD2 as D (6 bases). The DNA for the CDR3 is TGTGCCAGCAGCCAACTTTTATTAGGAGGGAGGGATACGCAGTATTTT. It encodes CASSQLLLGGRDTQYF.